This T cell receptor (beta chain) came from a study of blood T cell repertoires in COVID-19. This clone was seen only once. Produced via immunoSEQ multiplex PCR; TCRdb's table is partial and in-frame only. The sample holds fewer than 400,000 clones; roughly 91% are singletons and the top ten take around 1.7%. Those who participated ranged in age from about 18 to 89 years and resided in 24 US areas. Donors in Cohort 3 counted as recovered after two negative PCRs, clearance, or symptom resolution. This receptor was obtained from a woman aged 30 to 39 who had recovered from COVID-19. Sequenced material: PBMCs or T cells enriched from blood (not recorded which).

CDR3 coding DNA: TGTGCCACCAGTGAAACAGGGAGCCAGCCCCAGCATTTT. Its translation: CATSETGSQPQHF. The rearrangement links TRBV24-1 to TRBJ1-5; TRBD1 is a possible D gene (6 bases). The CDR3 consists of 13 residues. V was pared by 4 bases and J by 7 bases, with 10 bases between. Germline V gene lookup returns CDR1 KGHDR and CDR2 SFDVKD.